The 13 T cell receptor beta chains listed next were all sequenced from one sample in a study of metastatic and nonmetastatic thyroid tumors. Until they underwent thyroid surgery, no patient had received any treatment. TCRdb recomputed clones from the PCR reads via MiXCR. In the table there are about 90,000 clones, 7.5% to 9% of which are singletons. The material sequenced was blood. Source of these receptors: a female donor with papillary thyroid cancer or a benign thyroid nodule (not recorded which). Some clones in this sample may be carry-over from other donors' samples.

This chain connects TRBV6-1 to TRBJ2-2, with TRBD2 identical over 11 bases. V was pared by 6 bases and J by 0 bases, with 3 bases of the junction left unmatched. Germline V gene data show CDR1 as MNHNS and CDR2 as SASEGT. The CDR3 is 16 amino acids. The CDR3 spells CASRGTSGTNTGELFF. For the CDR3, the DNA is TGTGCCAGCAGGGGGACTAGCGGTACGAACACCGGGGAGCTGTTTTTT.

This clone has more than one count but fewer than ten. This sequence joins TRBV6-6 and TRBJ2-7, with D hard to call. With 0 bases removed from V and 2 bases from J, the gap between germline ends came to 11 bases. CDR1 MNHNY and CDR2 SVGAGI come from the germline V gene (reference sequence). The CDR3 spans 15 residues. CDR3 nucleotides: TGTGCCAGCAGTTACTCCACAGTATTAGCCTACGAGCAGTACTTC. This sequence encodes CASSYSTVLAYEQYF.

This clone was counted ten times or more. The CDR3 region is CASSESGYTQYF. The CDR3 nucleotides read TGTGCCAGCAGTGAATCTGGTTATACGCAGTATTTT. The chain links TRBV6-1 to TRBJ2-3; D gene ambiguous. The ends were cut back, 2 bases at V and 7 bases at J, with 7 bases in the middle. Germline CDR1 MNHNS, CDR2 SASEGT. The CDR3 is 12 residues long.

This clone was counted many times. The chain is built from TRBV11-3 and TRBJ2-1, with a possible D match to TRBD1 (6 bases). Trimming cost V 0 bases and J 7 bases, with 13 bases left between them. The CDR3 spans 15 residues. Germline V gives CDR1 SGHNT, CDR2 YENEEA. As DNA, the CDR3 is TGTGCCAGCAGCTTAGAAGGGGCAGGGGCAAATGAGCAGTTCTTC. Translated: CASSLEGAGANEQFF. The full variable domain, its missing parts supplied by reference TRBV11-3 and TRBJ2-1, is EAGVVQSPRYKIIEKKQPVAFWCNPISGHNTLYWYLQNLGQGPELLIRYENEEAVDDSQLPKDRFSAERLKGVDSTLKIQPAELGDSAVYLCASSLEGAGANEQFFGPGTRLTVL.

The V gene is TRBV28, the J gene TRBJ1-2, with TRBD1 matching over 7 bases. Germline-derived CDR1 and CDR2 are MDHEN and SYDVKM. Trimming removed 5 bases from V and 4 bases from J; junction bases left unmatched: 19. CDR3 length: 18 amino acids. The CDR3 region is CASSHPEGQADAVYGYTF. The CDR3 DNA sequence: TGTGCCAGCAGTCACCCAGAAGGACAGGCCGATGCCGTCTATGGCTACACCTTC.

This clone was detected many times. J is TRBJ1-1 and V is TRBV2, with 8 bases that match TRBD1. This CDR3 has 14 amino acids. Germline CDR1 reads SNHLY; CDR2 reads FYNNEI. J gave up 5 bases and V 7 bases, and 9 bases lay outside the gene matches. The CDR3 DNA follows: TGTGCCAGCACTGGAGGCAGGGGGCGGACTGAAGCTTTCTTT. Amino acids: CASTGGRGRTEAFF.

This clone was observed at least ten times. The chain uses TRBV6-1 and TRBJ2-2; either TRBD1 or TRBD2 may fit D (6 bases each). Germline V CDR1 and CDR2: MNHNS, SASEGT. V was trimmed by 6 bases and J by 5 bases, leaving 13 bases between them. The CDR3 length is 14 residues. CDR3 protein: CASSNQGGTGELFF. The DNA of the CDR3 is TGTGCCAGCAGCAATCAAGGGGGGACCGGGGAGCTGTTTTTT.

This clone was picked up many times. The same CDR3 can be traced to other DNA sequences in this sample. This chain uses TRBV18 with TRBJ2-3; D gene ambiguous. Germline V gives CDR1 KGHSH, CDR2 LQKENI. This CDR3 is built from 13 residues. V lost 5 bases to trimming and J lost 6 bases, with 12 bases between them. The CDR3 nucleotides are TGTGCCAGCTCAACGGCCCGGACCGATACGCAGTATTTT. It is translated as CASSTARTDTQYF.

Comment on this clone: Given the absence of the conserved phenylalanine or tryptophan at the CDR3 end, a read error is likely. The gene calls are TRBV6-1 and TRBJ2-7; 8 positions agree with TRBD1. This CDR3 comprises 16 residues. Germline-derived CDR1 and CDR2 are MNHNS and SASEGT. V dropped 2 bases and J dropped 5; count of bases not matched to a gene: 11. The CDR3 DNA sequence: TGTGCCAGCAGTGAAACGGACTGGACAGGGTCTCACGAGCAGTACCTC. It is translated as CASSETDWTGSHEQYL.

This clone has just a few counts. CDR3 residues: CASSYDRVHSPLHF. In nucleotides, the CDR3 is TGTGCCAGCAGTTATGACAGGGTCCACTCACCCCTCCACTTT. The chain uses TRBV6-5 and TRBJ1-6, with 7 bases fitting TRBD1. CDR3 length: 14 residues. The J segment lost 10 bases and the V segment lost 3 bases, leaving 6 bases of the junction unmatched. Germline CDR1 and CDR2: MNHEY and SVGAGI.

This clone was seen repeatedly, ten times or more. The rearrangement links TRBV7-3 to TRBJ2-3; D uncertain. Germline V gives CDR1 SGHTA, CDR2 FQGTGA. The CDR3 consists of 12 residues. Trimming cost V 6 bases and J 4 bases, with 8 bases left between them. CDR3 amino acids: CASRGSSDTQYF. In DNA form, the CDR3 reads TGTGCCAGCAGGGGGTCGTCAGATACGCAGTATTTT. Full variable domain (missing parts from reference TRBV7-3 and TRBJ2-3): GAGVSQTPSNKVTEKGKYVELRCDPISGHTALYWYRQSLGQGPEFLIYFQGTGAADDSGLPNDRFFAVRPEGSVSTLKIQRTERGDSAVYLCASRGSSDTQYFGPGTRLTVL.

This clone showed up many times. The V gene is TRBV12-5, the J gene TRBJ2-3, with TRBD1 matching 8 bases. Unmatched junction bases numbered 3, after V lost 7 bases and J lost 3 bases. Per germline, CDR1 LGHNT and CDR2 FRNRAP. CDR3 length: 13 residues. The CDR3 coding sequence is TGTGCTAGTGCACAGGGGGTTACAGATACGCAGTATTTT. Its protein product is CASAQGVTDTQYF.

This clone was detected many times. V gene TRBV2 combines with J gene TRBJ1-2; D gene unclear. V was clipped by 0 bases and J by 5 bases, with 7 bases between them. The germline CDR1 and CDR2 sequences are SNHLY and FYNNEI. The CDR3 sequence is 13 residues long. CDR3: CASSEALHYGYTF. CDR3 DNA: TGTGCCAGCAGTGAAGCGCTTCATTATGGCTACACCTTC.